This record covers a single T cell receptor (beta chain). These data come from a study of OX40 agonist ivuxolimab in advanced cancers. Clones were read by immunoSEQ multiplex PCR, and TCRdb kept only the in-frame ones, dropping some. Of approximately 89,000 clones listed, 70% to 90% are singletons. The CDR3 is made up of 17 amino acids. Germline trimming cut 5 bases from V and 0 bases from J; bases unmatched to any gene: 7. Germline V CDR1 and CDR2: SGHAT, FQNNGV. The receptor's source is an adult with an advanced solid tumor such as melanoma, head and neck, liver or kidney cancer. The chain links TRBV11-2 to TRBJ2-3; TRBD2 agrees at 11 bases. The sample consisted of CD4+ or CD8+ T cells sorted from blood, taken in a trial of the OX40 agonist ivuxolimab. The CDR3 coding sequence is TGTGCCAGCAGCAAAATGGGACTAGCGGATAGCACAGATACGCAGTATTTT. This sequence encodes CASSKMGLADSTDTQYF.